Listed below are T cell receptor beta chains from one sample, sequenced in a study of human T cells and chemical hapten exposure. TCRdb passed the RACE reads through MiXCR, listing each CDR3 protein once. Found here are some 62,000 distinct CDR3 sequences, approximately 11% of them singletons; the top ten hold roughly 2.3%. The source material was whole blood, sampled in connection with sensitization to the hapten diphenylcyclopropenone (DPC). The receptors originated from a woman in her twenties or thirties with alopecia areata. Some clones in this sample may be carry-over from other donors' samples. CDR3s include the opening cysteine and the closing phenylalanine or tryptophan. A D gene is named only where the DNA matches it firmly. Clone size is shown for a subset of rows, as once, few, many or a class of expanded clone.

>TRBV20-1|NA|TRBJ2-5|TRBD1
TGCAGTGCTGAGGACAGGGGAAAAGAGACCCAGTACTTC
CSAEDRGKETQYF
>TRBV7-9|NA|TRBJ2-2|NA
TGTGCCAGCAGCGTCCGCCCCTGGGCCAACACCGGGGAGCTGTTTTTT
CASSVRPWANTGELFF
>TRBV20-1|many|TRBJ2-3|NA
TGCAGTGCTAGAATTTCCGGTTCAGGGGCAGATACGCAGTATTTT
CSARISGSGADTQYF
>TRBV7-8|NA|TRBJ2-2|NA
TGTGCCAGCAGCCCTGACTATCCGAACACCGGGGAGCTGTTTTTT
CASSPDYPNTGELFF
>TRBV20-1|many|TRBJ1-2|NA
TGCAGTGCAGAGTGGGGAACTAACTATGGCTACACCTTC
CSAEWGTNYGYTF
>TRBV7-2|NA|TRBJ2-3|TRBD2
TGTGCCAGCGGAAAGGGACTAGCGGGGACTAGCACAGATACGCAGTATTTT
CASGKGLAGTSTDTQYF
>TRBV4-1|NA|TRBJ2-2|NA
TGCGCCAGCAGCCAAGTAAGAGAACCCGGGGAGCTGTTTTTT
CASSQVREPGELFF
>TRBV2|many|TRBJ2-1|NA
TGTGCCAGCGCCGACAGGCGACTTGCCAATGAGCAGTTCTTC
CASADRRLANEQFF
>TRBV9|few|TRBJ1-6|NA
TGTGCCAGCTCTCGCATAAATTCACCCCTCCACTTT
CASSRINSPLHF
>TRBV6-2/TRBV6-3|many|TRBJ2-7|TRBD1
TGTGCCAGCAACCCAGGGGGATACTCCTACGAGCAGTACTTC
CASNPGGYSYEQYF
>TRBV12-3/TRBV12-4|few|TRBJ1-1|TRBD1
TGTGCCAGCAGCTCCGGACAGGGGGCGAGAGCTTTCTTT
CASSSGQGARAFF
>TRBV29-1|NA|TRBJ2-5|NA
TGCAGCGTTGGGGCCGCCTTACAAGAGACCCAGTACTTC
CSVGAALQETQYF
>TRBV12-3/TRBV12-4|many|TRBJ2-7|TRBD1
TGTGCCAGCAACAACTTTCCGGGACAGGGGAGCGAGCAGTACTTC
CASNNFPGQGSEQYF
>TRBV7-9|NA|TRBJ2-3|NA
TGTGCCAGCAGCTTCCAGCGGGCAGATACGCAGTATTTT
CASSFQRADTQYF
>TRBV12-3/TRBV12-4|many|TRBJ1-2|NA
TGTGCCAGCAGTTTAGGTGGTCGGGGCTCCTATGGCTACACCTTC
CASSLGGRGSYGYTF
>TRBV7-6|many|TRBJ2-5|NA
TGTGCCAGCAGCCCTGGGACAATTCGGAGAGAGACCCAGTACTTC
CASSPGTIRRETQYF
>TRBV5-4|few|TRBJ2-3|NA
TGTGCCAGCAGCTTGCTCCCCGCCACAGATACGCAGTATTTT
CASSLLPATDTQYF
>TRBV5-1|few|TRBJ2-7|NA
TGCGCCAGCAGCTTGGCTCGCCCACCCTACGAGCAGTACTTC
CASSLARPPYEQYF
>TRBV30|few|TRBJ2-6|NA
TGTGCCTGGAGTGTATTAGGGACCGGGGCCAACGTCCTGACTTTC
CAWSVLGTGANVLTF
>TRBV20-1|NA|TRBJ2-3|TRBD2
TGCAGTGTCCCCTCCGGGCCAGCGGGGACAGATACGCAGTATTTT
CSVPSGPAGTDTQYF
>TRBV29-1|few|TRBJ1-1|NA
TGCAGCGTTGAAGGGACAGTCGCTCGGCAAGCTTTCTTT
CSVEGTVARQAFF
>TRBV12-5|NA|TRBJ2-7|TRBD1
TGTGCTAGCCTGGGAACAGGGGAGCTGAACGAGCAGTACTTC
CASLGTGELNEQYF
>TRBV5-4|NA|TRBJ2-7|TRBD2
TGTGCCAGCAGCCCCCAGAGGGTCCTAGCGGACGAGCTGTACTTC
CASSPQRVLADELYF
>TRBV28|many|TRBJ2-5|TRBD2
TGTGCCAGCAGTTTATGGGGTTTGGCTAGCGGGACCCAAGAGACCCAGTACTTC
CASSLWGLASGTQETQYF
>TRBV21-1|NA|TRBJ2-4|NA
TGTGCCAGCAGCAAACGGGCGGGAGGGGCCAAAAACATTCAGTACTTC
CASSKRAGGAKNIQYF
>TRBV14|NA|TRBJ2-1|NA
TGTGCCAGCAGCCAAGCTATGAACTACTACAATGAGCAGTTCTTC
CASSQAMNYYNEQFF
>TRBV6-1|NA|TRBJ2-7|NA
TGTGCCAGCATTTACCCGAGCTCCTACGAGCAGTACTTC
CASIYPSSYEQYF
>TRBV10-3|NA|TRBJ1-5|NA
TGTGCCATCAGTGAGTCTGCTGGGAACGGCAATCAGCCCCAGCATTTT
CAISESAGNGNQPQHF
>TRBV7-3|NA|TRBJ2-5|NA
TGTGCCAGCAGCTTAAGAAGGGGGGAGACCCAGTACTTC
CASSLRRGETQYF
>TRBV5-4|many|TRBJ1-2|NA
TGTGCCAGCAACCCTGGTGGATGGGGGCATGGCTACACCTTC
CASNPGGWGHGYTF
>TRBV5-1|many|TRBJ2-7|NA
TGCGCCAGCAGCCCCGAGGGGGGTTGGGCCTACGAGCAGTACTTC
CASSPEGGWAYEQYF
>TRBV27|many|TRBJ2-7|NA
TGTGCCAGCAGTTTAGGATCAGGTAGACCCGTCTACGAGCAGTACTTC
CASSLGSGRPVYEQYF
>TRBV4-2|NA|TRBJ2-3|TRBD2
TGTGCCAGCAGCCAAGCCCTAGCGGGGGGGACAGATACGCAGTATTTT
CASSQALAGGTDTQYF
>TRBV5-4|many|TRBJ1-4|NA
TGTGCCAGCAGCTTGGGGGGGGCCCAGGATGAAAAACTGTTTTTT
CASSLGGAQDEKLFF
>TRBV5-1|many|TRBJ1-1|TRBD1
TGCGCCAGCAGCACGACCAACCGACAGGGACCGAACACTGAAGCTTTCTTT
CASSTTNRQGPNTEAFF
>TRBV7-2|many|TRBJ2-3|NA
TGTGCCAGCAGCTTTCGTAACAGCTACACAGATACGCAGTATTTT
CASSFRNSYTDTQYF
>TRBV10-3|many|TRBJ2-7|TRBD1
TGTGCCATCAGTGACAGGGGACAGGGTGGACACGAGCAGTACTTC
CAISDRGQGGHEQYF
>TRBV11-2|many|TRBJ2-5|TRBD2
TGTGCCAGCAGCTTGGAAGAGCGGGGGGGCCGGGAGACCCAGTACTTC
CASSLEERGGRETQYF
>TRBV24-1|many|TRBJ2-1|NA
TGTGCCACCAGTGATCTGGCGGGCGGTGAGCAGTTCTTC
CATSDLAGGEQFF
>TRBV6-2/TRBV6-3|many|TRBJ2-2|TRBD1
TGTGCCAGCAGTAACCCTCGTCCCGGGACAGGGGGAACCGGGGAGCTGTTTTTT
CASSNPRPGTGGTGELFF
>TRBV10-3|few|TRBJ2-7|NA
TGTGCCATCAGTGCTGTCTACCCATCCTACGAGCAGTACTTC
CAISAVYPSYEQYF
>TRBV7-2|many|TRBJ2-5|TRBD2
TGTGCCAGCAGCCGGGAGGTGGAGACCCAGTACTTC
CASSREVETQYF
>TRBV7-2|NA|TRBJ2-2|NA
TGTGCCAGCAGCTTAGGAGCAGGCGGGGAGCTGTTTTTT
CASSLGAGGELFF
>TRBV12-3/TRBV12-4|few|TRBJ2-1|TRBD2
TGTGCCAGCAGTTTAAACCCGCGACTAGCGGGGGGCGGCAATGAGCAGTTCTTC
CASSLNPRLAGGGNEQFF
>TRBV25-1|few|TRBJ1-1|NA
TGTGCCAGCAGCTATAGCGGGGCCACGAACACTGAAGCTTTCTTT
CASSYSGATNTEAFF
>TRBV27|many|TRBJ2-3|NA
TGTGCCAGCAGTTCCCAGCGGGGCACAGATACGCAGTATTTT
CASSSQRGTDTQYF
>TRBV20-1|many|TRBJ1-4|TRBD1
TGCAGTGCTAGAGATCAGGGACAGAATAATGAAAAACTGTTTTTT
CSARDQGQNNEKLFF
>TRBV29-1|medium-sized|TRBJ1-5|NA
TGCAGCGTTGGTACGGGGAGGAATCAGCCCCAGCATTTT
CSVGTGRNQPQHF